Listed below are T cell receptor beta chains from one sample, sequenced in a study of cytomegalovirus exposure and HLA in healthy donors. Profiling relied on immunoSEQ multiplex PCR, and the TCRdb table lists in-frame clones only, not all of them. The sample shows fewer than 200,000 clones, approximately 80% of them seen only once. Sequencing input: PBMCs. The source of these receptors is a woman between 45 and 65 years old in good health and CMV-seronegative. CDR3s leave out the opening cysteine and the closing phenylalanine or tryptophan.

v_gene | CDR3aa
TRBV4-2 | ASSQVQVSESSGANVLT
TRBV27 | ASQRQVTSYEQY
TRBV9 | ASSASGGASGELF
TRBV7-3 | ASSLLPGGNTQY
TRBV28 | ASKGGQGLHRRNTIY
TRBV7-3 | ASSFVSNAEAF
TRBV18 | ASSQGPGTEAF
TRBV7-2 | ASSLEEGQSYEQY
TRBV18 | ASSPGQGNTDTQY
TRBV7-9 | ASSSGDLQY
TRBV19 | ASSPWGSGGTGEQF
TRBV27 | ASSFRQGNQPQH
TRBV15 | ATSRAGPDREQY
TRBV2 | ASSRAEAF
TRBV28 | ASSLGDSLKPQH
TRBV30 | AWSHPQETQY
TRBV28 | ASSSASRVTSTDTQY
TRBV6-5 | ASSRRGIMDTEAF
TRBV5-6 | ASSWYGQVDHGYT
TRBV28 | ASGSTGGQETQY
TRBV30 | AWTPVLGTDTQY
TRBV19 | ASSPGDRNTGELF
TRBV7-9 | ASSLGGLHDRGYT
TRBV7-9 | ASSLGAGGYT
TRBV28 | ASRVERTDTQY
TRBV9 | ASSISLGGTGELF
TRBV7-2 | ASSLGGGEARGYT
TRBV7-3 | ASSLGGTGGYEQY